Each of the 24 T cell receptor beta chains below was sequenced from the same sample in a study of spatial heterogeneity in lung cancer. A single record per CDR3 protein comes from TCRdb applying MiXCR to the 5' RACE reads. The repertoire consists of fewer than 15,000 distinct CDR3 sequences, with roughly 3.9% occurring once and the leading ten covering 45%. Regarding time point: sample taken at primary tumor resection. Without sorting, whole RNA was sequenced from tumor, nontumor lung or frozen PBMC. The sample consisted of PBMCs, taken at surgery. All receptors derive from a male donor with early-stage non-small cell lung cancer.

In this sample, this clonotype turned up many times. For a library built for alpha chains, this beta chain is a stray read; little rests on its size. The CDR3 bases are TGCAGCGGGCTGACAGGCCCCAATGAGCAGTTCTTC. Amino acid sequence: CSGLTGPNEQFF. The chain links TRBV29-1 to TRBJ2-1; weak D call: TRBD1 (6 bases). CDR1 is SQVTM, CDR2 ANQGSEA, per germline. The CDR3 has 12 residues. The ends were cut back, 7 bases at V and 6 bases at J, with 13 bases in the middle.

This clonotype was seen many times. This beta chain slipped into a library made for alpha chains as a stray read, so its size is not meaningful. The chain couples TRBV3-1 to TRBJ1-4; 8 bases line up with TRBD1. The CDR3 sequence is 14 residues long. Trimming took 5 bases from V and 5 from J; bases not matched to a gene: 4. Germline-derived CDR1 and CDR2 are LGHDT and YNNKEL (reference sequence). In nucleotides, the CDR3 is TGTGCCAGCAGCTGGACAGGGCTGAATGAAAAACTGTTTTTT. This gives the protein CASSWTGLNEKLFF. Supplemented by reference TRBV3-1 and TRBJ1-4, the full variable domain reads DTAVSQTPKYLVTQMGNDKSIKCEQNLGHDTMYWYKQDSKKFLKIMFSYNNKELIINETVPNRFSPKSPDKAHLNLHINSLELGDSAVYFCASSWTGLNEKLFFGSGTQLSVL.

This clonotype was observed many times. This beta chain represents an off-target read in a library built for alpha chains; its size is of limited meaning. J is TRBJ2-7 and V is TRBV7-2; D ambiguous. V was cut by 5 bases and J by 3 bases, with 11 bases left in between. There are 13 residues in the CDR3. Looked up from germline, CDR1 is SGHTA and CDR2 is FQGNSA. In DNA form, the CDR3 reads TGTGCCAGCAGCCCGGACGGGTTCTACGAGCAGTACTTC. Amino acids: CASSPDGFYEQYF.

Concerning this clonotype: A library made for alpha chains picked up this beta chain off target, so its size means little. The CDR3 coding sequence is TGTGCCAGCAGCCTGACCCTCTACGAGCAGTACTTC. Amino acids: CASSLTLYEQYF. The chain employs TRBV6-2 or TRBV6-3 and TRBJ2-7; D is undetermined. Germline V gene data show CDR1 as MNHEY and CDR2 as SVGEGT. Trimming stripped 6 bases from V and 3 bases from J, with 9 bases between. This CDR3 contains 12 residues.

Many counts were recorded for this clonotype. This beta chain represents an off-target read in a library built for alpha chains; its size is of limited meaning. The chain joins TRBV20-1 to TRBJ2-5; D is possibly TRBD2 (6 bases). The germline V and J ends were trimmed by 0 bases and 1 base, with 12 bases remaining between them. The V gene's germline CDR1 is DFQATT and CDR2 SNEGSKA (reference sequence). The CDR3 loop spans 15 amino acids. In DNA form, the CDR3 reads TGCAGTGCTAGAGATGGCAGGGACTTCCAAGAGACCCAGTACTTC. Translation gives CSARDGRDFQETQYF.

This clonotype was counted ten times or more. Found in a library prepared for alpha chains, this beta chain is an off-target read, and its abundance has little meaning. The chain combines TRBV29-1 with TRBJ2-2; a weak D match, TRBD2 (5 bases). V shed 1 base and J shed 5 bases, with 8 bases lying between them. Germline-derived CDR1 and CDR2 are SQVTM and ANQGSEA. This CDR3 has 13 amino acids. The chain's CDR3 is CSVEAGYTGELFF. CDR3 DNA sequence: TGCAGCGTTGAAGCGGGATATACCGGGGAGCTGTTTTTT.

This clonotype has at least ten counts. This beta chain is off target for a library built for alpha chains, so its abundance means little. The chain has TRBV10-3 and TRBJ1-1; D remains ambiguous. This CDR3 spans 16 amino acids. Per the germline V gene, CDR1 is ENHRY and CDR2 is SYGVKD. The V end lost 5 bases, the J end lost 5 bases, and 21 bases lay between the germline ends. In nucleotides, the CDR3 is TGTGCCATCAGTTCCGGACTGGCCCGGGTGAGGACTGAAGCTTTCTTT. Amino acids: CAISSGLARVRTEAFF.

This clonotype was detected ten times or more. Little can be read into the size of this beta chain, an off-target read in a library designed for alpha chains. The chain links TRBV5-1 to TRBJ2-5, with 7 bases identical to TRBD1. The CDR3 spans 13 residues. Germline V gene lookup returns CDR1 SGHRS and CDR2 YFSETQ. V lost 7 bases and J lost 4; bases outside the gene matches: 7. CDR3 amino acids: CASWLGQRETQYF. The CDR3 nucleotides are TGCGCCAGCTGGTTGGGACAGCGAGAGACCCAGTACTTC.

This clonotype was picked up many times. This beta chain represents an off-target read in a library built for alpha chains; its size is of limited meaning. The rearrangement joins TRBV4-3 to TRBJ2-1; 11 bases agree with TRBD1. CDR1 LGHNA and CDR2 YSLEER come from the germline V gene. CDR3 length equals 15 residues. V lost 3 bases and J lost 8; bases outside the gene matches: 6. The CDR3 spells CASSQTPGQGDEQFF. DNA for the CDR3: TGCGCCAGCAGCCAGACTCCGGGACAGGGGGATGAGCAGTTCTTC.

This clonotype is medium-sized (0.01 to 0.1%) within its sample. This beta chain turned up in a library designed for alpha chains; as an off-target read, its abundance says little. Here the CDR3 reads CASSLGTSDNEQFF. Here the CDR3 DNA reads TGTGCCAGCAGCTTGGGGACTAGCGACAATGAGCAGTTCTTC. The V and J genes are TRBV5-6 and TRBJ2-1; 9 bases agree with TRBD2. CDR1 SGHDT and CDR2 YYEEEE come from the germline V gene. This CDR3 spans 14 amino acids. V was pared by 0 bases and J by 5 bases, with 0 bases of the junction left unmatched.

This clonotype showed up many times. This beta chain is off target for a library built for alpha chains, so its abundance means little. The chain uses TRBV5-4 and TRBJ1-2; tentative D call: TRBD1 (6 bases). Germline CDR1 and CDR2: SGHNT and YYREEE (reference sequence). Trimming removed 4 bases at V and 2 bases at J, with 9 bases between. The CDR3 spans 13 residues. CDR3: CASSPGANYGYTF. DNA of the CDR3: TGTGCCAGCAGCCCAGGGGCCAACTATGGCTACACCTTC.

Many counts were recorded for this clonotype. The library was designed around alpha chains, so this beta chain is a stray read whose abundance carries little weight. The chain uses TRBV28 and TRBJ2-1; 9 nucleotides line up with TRBD1. CDR1 and CDR2 from the germline V gene are MDHEN and SYDVKM. The CDR3 loop spans 15 amino acids. The junction had 1 base not matched to a gene; V was cut back by 2 bases and J by 2 bases. CDR3 sequence (DNA): TGTGCCAGCAGTTTAGGGACAGGGCCCTACAATGAGCAGTTCTTC. Translation gives CASSLGTGPYNEQFF.

This clonotype appeared many times. This beta chain turned up in a library designed for alpha chains; as an off-target read, its abundance says little. The chain couples TRBV4-2 to TRBJ2-1; D is ambiguous. V gave up 1 base and J gave up 5 bases, with 9 bases separating them. CDR1 and CDR2 from the germline V gene are LGHNA and YNFKEQ. This CDR3 has 14 amino acids. Here the CDR3 DNA reads TGTGCCAGCAGCCAAGTTGGGCACAACAATGAGCAGTTCTTC. Protein sequence: CASSQVGHNNEQFF.

Comment on this clonotype: This beta chain came through as a stray read in a library set up for alpha chains, and its size says little. The chain joins TRBV7-2 to TRBJ1-5; unclear D gene. Trimming cost V 6 bases and J 0 bases, with 12 bases left between them. Per the germline V gene, CDR1 is SGHTA and CDR2 is FQGNSA. The CDR3 runs 15 residues. The CDR3 coding sequence is TGTGCCAGCAGTCTGGGCCCATATAGCAATCAGCCCCAGCATTTT. Its translation: CASSLGPYSNQPQHF.

This clonotype was observed many times. This beta chain lies outside the target of a library built for alpha chains; its clone size means little. The CDR3 bases are TGCGCCAGCAGCTTGGACACCACTAACTATGGCTACACCTTC. Translation: CASSLDTTNYGYTF. V usage is TRBV5-1 and J usage is TRBJ1-2; D remains ambiguous. V was pared by 0 bases and J by 0 bases, with 6 bases between. Germline V gene data show CDR1 as SGHRS and CDR2 as YFSETQ. The CDR3 runs 14 residues.

This clonotype showed up many times. This beta chain slipped into a library made for alpha chains as a stray read, so its size is not meaningful. J is TRBJ1-6 and V is TRBV20-1, with D unresolved. The V and J ends lost 4 bases and 14 bases respectively, with 21 bases between them. Germline V gene data show CDR1 as DFQATT and CDR2 as SNEGSKA (reference sequence). The CDR3 is 14 amino acids. For the CDR3, the DNA is TGCAGTGCTAAGAGAAGCCTCGATTGGGAGGCCCTCCACTTT. Protein sequence: CSAKRSLDWEALHF.

This clonotype was observed many times. Since it is a stray read in a library aimed at alpha chains, this beta chain has a size that is not meaningful. V usage is TRBV28 and J usage is TRBJ2-7, with TRBD2 identical over 8 bases. The CDR3 loop spans 15 amino acids. The V segment lost 3 bases and the J segment 3 bases; nucleotides outside the gene matches: 7. CDR1 is MDHEN and CDR2 is SYDVKM in the germline V gene. In DNA, the CDR3 is TGTGCCAGCAGTTTGGCGGGAGGCTCGAGCTACGAGCAGTACTTC. It codes for CASSLAGGSSYEQYF.

This clonotype has at least ten counts. Little can be read into the size of this beta chain, an off-target read in a library designed for alpha chains. The CDR3 sequence is CASSLWIGDEKLFF. DNA for the CDR3: TGCGCCAGCAGCTTGTGGATCGGGGATGAAAAACTGTTTTTT. The genes are TRBV5-1 and TRBJ1-4; D is unresolved. V lost 1 base, J lost 6 bases, and 10 bases lay in between. The CDR3 totals 14 residues. Per the germline V gene, CDR1 is SGHRS and CDR2 is YFSETQ.

This clonotype was recorded at least ten times. This beta chain appears as a stray read in a library generated for alpha chains; its size is not informative. V usage is TRBV7-9 and J usage is TRBJ1-1; D is unresolved. Germline V gives CDR1 SEHNR, CDR2 FQNEAQ (reference sequence). The CDR3 extends over 12 amino acids. Deletions cut 7 bases from V and 3 bases from J, with 9 bases between. The CDR3 here is CASTTADTEAFF. The CDR3, as DNA: TGTGCCAGCACGACTGCGGACACTGAAGCTTTCTTT.

This clonotype was detected many times. With the library built for alpha chains, this beta chain is off target and its frequency is not meaningful. The chain combines TRBV5-1 with TRBJ2-3, with D possibly being TRBD2 (6 bases). CDR1 and CDR2 (germline): SGHRS, YFSETQ. The V end was cut by 0 bases, the J end by 4 bases, with 12 bases between. The CDR3 is made up of 15 amino acids. As DNA, the CDR3 is TGCGCCAGCAGCTTGGACGGGGGAGGCCCAGATACGCAGTATTTT. As protein: CASSLDGGGPDTQYF.

This clonotype was counted ten times or more. Because this beta chain is a stray read in a library intended to capture alpha chains, its abundance should not be given much weight. The gene calls are TRBV12-3 or TRBV12-4 and TRBJ1-4, with D tentatively TRBD1 (6 bases). The V and J ends lost 1 base and 7 bases respectively, with 7 bases between them. The CDR3 contains 13 residues. CDR3 sequence (DNA): TGTGCCAGCAGTTTAGGGGGGCGTGAAAAACTGTTTTTT. This sequence encodes CASSLGGREKLFF.

This clonotype came up many times. As an off-target read in a library built for alpha chains, this beta chain has a frequency of little significance. The chain is built from TRBV3-1 and TRBJ2-3, with 11 bases fitting TRBD2. J was trimmed by 4 bases and V by 0 bases; bases with no gene match: 3. There are 16 residues in the CDR3. Germline V gene lookup returns CDR1 LGHDT and CDR2 YNNKEL (reference sequence). The CDR3 sequence: CASSQDLLAGADTQYF. CDR3 in DNA: TGTGCCAGCAGCCAAGATTTACTAGCGGGAGCAGATACGCAGTATTTT.

In its sample, this clonotype was seen many times. Found in a library prepared for alpha chains, this beta chain is an off-target read, and its abundance has little meaning. The CDR3 bases are TGTGCCAGCAGCCCTACGCCGACCGGACAGGTCAATGAGCAGTTCTTC. This codes for CASSPTPTGQVNEQFF. This chain uses TRBV6-2 or TRBV6-3 with TRBJ2-1; the match to TRBD1 covers 7 bases. The trim removed 6 bases at V and 6 bases at J, leaving 14 bases unmatched. From germline, CDR1 is MNHEY and CDR2 SVGEGT. The CDR3 spans 16 residues.

This clonotype was counted at least ten times. Because the library targeted alpha chains, this beta chain is an off-target read whose size means little. This chain joins TRBV28 and TRBJ2-1; 8 bases agree with TRBD2. Trimming cost V 7 bases and J 1 base; bases outside gene matches: 6. This CDR3 comprises 15 residues. Germline CDR1 and CDR2: MDHEN and SYDVKM. CDR3: CASNSGGGSYNEQFF. DNA for the CDR3: TGTGCCAGCAACAGCGGGGGAGGATCCTACAATGAGCAGTTCTTC.